A selection of T cell receptor beta chains follows, all from one sample in a study of T cells after yellow fever vaccination. MiXCR, run by TCRdb on the 5' RACE reads, gives a single entry per CDR3 protein. This table holds a few hundred thousand distinct CDR3 sequences, 4.1% found once. Source: PBMCs, taken 5 days after the yellow fever booster vaccination. The receptors shown here come from a man between 18 and 35 years old who received the YFV17D yellow fever vaccine. Each CDR3 is given with its conserved first and last residue. Each record gives: D gene, J gene, clone size, V gene, CDR3 DNA, CDR3 protein. A D gene is named only where the DNA matches it firmly. Size tells how often a clone was seen (once, few, many) or the class of an expanded clone, and some rows leave it out.

.	TRBJ1-4	many	TRBV27	TGTGCCAGCAGTTGGGCTGCAACTAATGAAAAACTGTTTTTT	CASSWAATNEKLFF
TRBD1	TRBJ2-3	few	TRBV20-1	TGCAGTGCTCCTGGACAGGGGGCGTCAGATACGCAGTATTTT	CSAPGQGASDTQYF
TRBD1	TRBJ1-4	many	TRBV4-3	TGCGCCAGCAGCCAGGCCGGGACAGGCTGGGAAAAACTGTTTTTT	CASSQAGTGWEKLFF
TRBD2	TRBJ2-1	.	TRBV5-1	TGCGCCAGCAGCTATACGACTAGCGGGGCCGATGAGCAGTTCTTC	CASSYTTSGADEQFF
.	TRBJ2-1	.	TRBV7-9	TGTGCCACCGGTCCTTACCCCGGCCACGCCTCACACAATGAGCAGTTCTTC	CATGPYPGHASHNEQFF
.	TRBJ1-6	.	TRBV3-1	TGTGCCAGCAGCCACTCCGGGCCCTCGAGGTCACCCCTCCACTTT	CASSHSGPSRSPLHF
.	TRBJ2-1	many	TRBV5-4	TGTGCCAGCAGCTTGGCCTACAATGAGCAGTTCTTC	CASSLAYNEQFF
.	TRBJ1-2	few	TRBV6-5	TGTGCCAGCACCTTGACCTTCGGGGCTAACTATGGCTACACCTTC	CASTLTFGANYGYTF
.	TRBJ1-1	.	TRBV20-1	TGCAGTGCTAGAGATCGCAGGGACACTGAAGCTTTCTTT	CSARDRRDTEAFF
.	TRBJ2-5	many	TRBV7-3	TGTGCCAGCAGCGCCGGACTAGGGGGGCGGGAGACCCAGTACTTC	CASSAGLGGRETQYF
TRBD1	TRBJ2-7	many	TRBV10-3	TGTGCCATCAGCTACAGGGGCTTCAACGAGCAGTACTTC	CAISYRGFNEQYF
.	TRBJ2-1	few	TRBV20-1	TGCAGTGCTAGGGGGGGCCCCTCGGAGAATGAGCAGTTCTTC	CSARGGPSENEQFF
.	TRBJ2-5	few	TRBV9	TGTGCCAGCAGCCCCTCCTCGAAGGCGGGGGAGACCCAGTACTTC	CASSPSSKAGETQYF
.	TRBJ2-3	.	TRBV30	TGTGCCTGGAGTGATCCCGAGACAGCTGTTGGGGATACGCAGTATTTT	CAWSDPETAVGDTQYF
.	TRBJ2-6	many	TRBV7-9	TGTGCCAGCCCGTGGGGGGCCTCTGGGGCCAACGTCCTGACTTTC	CASPWGASGANVLTF
.	TRBJ2-3	many	TRBV3-1	TGTGCCAGCGGCCCAGGGCACACAGATACGCAGTATTTT	CASGPGHTDTQYF
.	TRBJ1-2	few	TRBV12-3/TRBV12-4	TGTGCCAGCAGTTTATTGCAGGGGTATGGCTACACCTTC	CASSLLQGYGYTF
.	TRBJ2-5	many	TRBV21-1	TGTGCCAGCAGCAAAGAGTGGAGTAAAGCGGGGGTCCAAGAGACCCAGTACTTC	CASSKEWSKAGVQETQYF
TRBD1	TRBJ1-5	.	TRBV6-6	TGTGCCAGCAGTTACCCAGGGGGCTCCAATCAGCCCCAGCATTTT	CASSYPGGSNQPQHF
.	TRBJ2-7	.	TRBV7-8	TGTGCCAGCAGCTTAGAAATGGCAGGTGACTACGAGCAGTACTTC	CASSLEMAGDYEQYF
.	TRBJ1-2	many	TRBV4-3	TGCGCCAGCAGCCAAGCCTCTGGACAGACTAACTATGGCTACACCTTC	CASSQASGQTNYGYTF
TRBD1	TRBJ1-6	few	TRBV10-3	TGTGCCATCAGTGAGAAAGGACAGGGACCTAATTCACCCCTCCACTTT	CAISEKGQGPNSPLHF
.	TRBJ1-1	few	TRBV10-3	TGTGCCATCAGTTTAGGTTTGGGGAAAAAGGACACTGAAGCTTTCTTT	CAISLGLGKKDTEAFF
.	TRBJ1-6	few	TRBV3-1	TGTGCCAGCAGCCCGACCATGGGGAATTCACCCCTCCACTTT	CASSPTMGNSPLHF
.	TRBJ2-2	.	TRBV28	TGTGCCAGCAGGCGAGGGTTCGGGGAGCTGTTTTTT	CASRRGFGELFF
.	TRBJ1-3	many	TRBV12-3/TRBV12-4	TGTGCCAGCGGTCCTAACGGTGGAAACACCATATATTTT	CASGPNGGNTIYF
TRBD1	TRBJ1-4	.	TRBV2	TGTGCCAGCAGTGCCACCGGGACAGGGGGGGAAAAACTGTTTTTT	CASSATGTGGEKLFF
.	TRBJ2-3	many	TRBV9	TGTGCCAGCAGCGTAGTCCCAGATACGCAGTATTTT	CASSVVPDTQYF
.	TRBJ1-4	.	TRBV7-6	TGTGCCAGCAGCTTACAGGCTGCAACTAATGAAAAACTGTTTTTT	CASSLQAATNEKLFF
TRBD1	TRBJ2-5	.	TRBV5-1	TGCGCCAGCAGCCGCACAGGGGTAGAGACCCAGTACTTC	CASSRTGVETQYF
.	TRBJ2-5	few	TRBV5-1	TGCGCCAGCAGCTTGTGGGGCGGCCAAGAGACCCAGTACTTC	CASSLWGGQETQYF
.	TRBJ2-3	.	TRBV7-6	TGTGCCAGCAGCTTCGGGGGCGGGGGAGGCGCAGATACGCAGTATTTT	CASSFGGGGGADTQYF
TRBD1	TRBJ1-4	many	TRBV20-1	TGCAGTGCTAGGAGGGACAGGAGGTTGGAAAAACTGTTTTTT	CSARRDRRLEKLFF
.	TRBJ2-1	many	TRBV6-2/TRBV6-3	TGTGCCAGCCAGGGGGGGACAGAAGTATTGAATGAGCAGTTCTTC	CASQGGTEVLNEQFF
TRBD1	TRBJ2-2	few	TRBV7-9	TGTGCCAGCAGCTTAGGGGGACAGTACACCGGGGAGCTGTTTTTT	CASSLGGQYTGELFF
TRBD1	TRBJ2-1	.	TRBV7-9	TGTGCCAGCAGCCCTGATCCGGGACAGGCACGAGGTGAGCAGTTCTTC	CASSPDPGQARGEQFF
.	TRBJ2-3	few	TRBV6-2/TRBV6-3	TGTGCCAGCACTTATGGGGCGGCCATGTCTAGTACGCAGTATTTT	CASTYGAAMSSTQYF
.	TRBJ1-6	many	TRBV28	TGTGCCAGCAGACTCGGGGGGGGAAGCTCCTATAATTCACCCCTCCACTTT	CASRLGGGSSYNSPLHF
.	TRBJ2-2	many	TRBV2	TGTGCCAGCAGTGTGTTGGGCAGTACAGCAGACGGGGCCGGGGAGCTGTTTTTT	CASSVLGSTADGAGELFF
.	TRBJ1-1	.	TRBV12-3/TRBV12-4	TGTGCCAGCAGGTTTGACAGTCAAGCTTTCTTT	CASRFDSQAFF
.	TRBJ1-1	.	TRBV11-2	TGTGCCAGCAGCTTAGATCGGTTCGAAGAGAGGCGGATGAACACTGAAGCTTTCTTT	CASSLDRFEERRMNTEAFF
.	TRBJ2-7	many	TRBV5-1	TGCGCCAGCAGCTTGGCACCGGGCATCTCCTACGAGCAGTACTTC	CASSLAPGISYEQYF
.	TRBJ1-5	.	TRBV28	TGTGCCAGCACTACACAGGGAGGTCATCAGCCCCAGCATTTT	CASTTQGGHQPQHF
TRBD1	TRBJ2-5	few	TRBV7-7	TGTGCCAGCAGCCCAGGGGGTAGGGTTGTACGAGAGACCCAGTACTTC	CASSPGGRVVRETQYF
TRBD2	TRBJ2-1	.	TRBV5-1	TGCGCCAGCAGCACTAGCGGGGGCGTTTACAATGAGCAGTTCTTC	CASSTSGGVYNEQFF
.	TRBJ1-1	few	TRBV20-1	TGCAGTGCTAGAGACCTCACTGAAGCTTTCTTT	CSARDLTEAFF
.	TRBJ2-1	few	TRBV19	TGTGCCAGTAGTATAATGGGGAGTAATGAGCAGTTCTTC	CASSIMGSNEQFF
.	TRBJ1-5	.	TRBV6-2/TRBV6-3	TGTGCCAGCAGCTCCGGGCATAGCAATCAGCCCCAGCATTTT	CASSSGHSNQPQHF
TRBD1	TRBJ2-1	many	TRBV7-2	TGTGCCAGCAGCTTGGGACAGGGTCGCGCGCAGTTCTTC	CASSLGQGRAQFF
.	TRBJ2-2	.	TRBV5-1	TGCGCCAGCAGAATGGTCTTCTTCAATCGGGTATTCGCGAACACCGGGGAGCTGTTTTTT	CASRMVFFNRVFANTGELFF
TRBD2	TRBJ2-3	few	TRBV12-3/TRBV12-4	TGTGCCAGCAGTCTCCCGGGGGGGAATACGCAGTATTTT	CASSLPGGNTQYF
.	TRBJ2-2	many	TRBV20-1	TGCAGTGCTAGTACGGGTCCCGGGGAGCTGTTTTTT	CSASTGPGELFF
.	TRBJ1-1	few	TRBV4-3	TGCGCCAGCAGCCAAGCAGGAGTCGTAGAGGGAACTGAAGCTTTCTTT	CASSQAGVVEGTEAFF
.	TRBJ2-3	many	TRBV24-1	TGTGCCACCAGTGAGGGGCCTAGCAGTGGTGCCACAGATACGCAGTATTTT	CATSEGPSSGATDTQYF
.	TRBJ1-2	.	TRBV6-6	TGTGCCAGCAGTTGGGAGTTCGGTAATAGGCTGTCTAACTATGGCTACACCTTC	CASSWEFGNRLSNYGYTF
.	TRBJ2-5	few	TRBV7-2	TGTGCCAGCAGCTTAGGGGCAGGGGAGGCAGAGACCCAGTACTTC	CASSLGAGEAETQYF
.	TRBJ2-3	many	TRBV5-1	TGCGCCAGCAGCCTGGTACCGGGGGCAGATACGCAGTATTTT	CASSLVPGADTQYF
.	TRBJ1-1	many	TRBV20-1	TGCAGTGCTTGGGGAGAACAGGGAAACACTGAAGCTTTCTTT	CSAWGEQGNTEAFF
.	TRBJ1-1	.	TRBV7-2	TGTGCCAGCAGTTCTTCCGGGGCGAACACTGAAGCTTTCTTT	CASSSSGANTEAFF